The clone carrying this T cell receptor beta chain has just a few counts. Its antigen is as yet unknown. Unique molecular identifiers were carried by the TCR beta cDNA libraries. There were about 0.85 to 10 million T cells, and 510,000 or so cDNA molecules came from them. In TCRdb, the PCR reads were re-called with MiXCR into one record per CDR3 protein. The sample lists about half a million distinct CDR3 sequences; around 34% were seen once. This record belongs to a study of post-analysis software for immune sequencing data. Whole-study findings and limits: Roughly five TRBV segments, including TRBV5-6, TRBV5-1 and TRBV20-1, were more frequent in patients than controls.

This CDR3 contains 15 residues. Trimming removed 5 bases from V and 4 bases from J, with 17 bases in between. Germline V gives CDR1 PRHDT, CDR2 FYEKMQ (reference sequence). The chain recombines TRBV13 with TRBJ1-2; unclear D gene. The clonotype was recovered from a girl aged 2 to 17 with multiple sclerosis. Sample: blood. The CDR3 is CASSPRRPILYGYTF. As DNA, the CDR3 is TGTGCCAGCAGCCCCCGGAGGCCGATCCTCTATGGCTACACCTTC.